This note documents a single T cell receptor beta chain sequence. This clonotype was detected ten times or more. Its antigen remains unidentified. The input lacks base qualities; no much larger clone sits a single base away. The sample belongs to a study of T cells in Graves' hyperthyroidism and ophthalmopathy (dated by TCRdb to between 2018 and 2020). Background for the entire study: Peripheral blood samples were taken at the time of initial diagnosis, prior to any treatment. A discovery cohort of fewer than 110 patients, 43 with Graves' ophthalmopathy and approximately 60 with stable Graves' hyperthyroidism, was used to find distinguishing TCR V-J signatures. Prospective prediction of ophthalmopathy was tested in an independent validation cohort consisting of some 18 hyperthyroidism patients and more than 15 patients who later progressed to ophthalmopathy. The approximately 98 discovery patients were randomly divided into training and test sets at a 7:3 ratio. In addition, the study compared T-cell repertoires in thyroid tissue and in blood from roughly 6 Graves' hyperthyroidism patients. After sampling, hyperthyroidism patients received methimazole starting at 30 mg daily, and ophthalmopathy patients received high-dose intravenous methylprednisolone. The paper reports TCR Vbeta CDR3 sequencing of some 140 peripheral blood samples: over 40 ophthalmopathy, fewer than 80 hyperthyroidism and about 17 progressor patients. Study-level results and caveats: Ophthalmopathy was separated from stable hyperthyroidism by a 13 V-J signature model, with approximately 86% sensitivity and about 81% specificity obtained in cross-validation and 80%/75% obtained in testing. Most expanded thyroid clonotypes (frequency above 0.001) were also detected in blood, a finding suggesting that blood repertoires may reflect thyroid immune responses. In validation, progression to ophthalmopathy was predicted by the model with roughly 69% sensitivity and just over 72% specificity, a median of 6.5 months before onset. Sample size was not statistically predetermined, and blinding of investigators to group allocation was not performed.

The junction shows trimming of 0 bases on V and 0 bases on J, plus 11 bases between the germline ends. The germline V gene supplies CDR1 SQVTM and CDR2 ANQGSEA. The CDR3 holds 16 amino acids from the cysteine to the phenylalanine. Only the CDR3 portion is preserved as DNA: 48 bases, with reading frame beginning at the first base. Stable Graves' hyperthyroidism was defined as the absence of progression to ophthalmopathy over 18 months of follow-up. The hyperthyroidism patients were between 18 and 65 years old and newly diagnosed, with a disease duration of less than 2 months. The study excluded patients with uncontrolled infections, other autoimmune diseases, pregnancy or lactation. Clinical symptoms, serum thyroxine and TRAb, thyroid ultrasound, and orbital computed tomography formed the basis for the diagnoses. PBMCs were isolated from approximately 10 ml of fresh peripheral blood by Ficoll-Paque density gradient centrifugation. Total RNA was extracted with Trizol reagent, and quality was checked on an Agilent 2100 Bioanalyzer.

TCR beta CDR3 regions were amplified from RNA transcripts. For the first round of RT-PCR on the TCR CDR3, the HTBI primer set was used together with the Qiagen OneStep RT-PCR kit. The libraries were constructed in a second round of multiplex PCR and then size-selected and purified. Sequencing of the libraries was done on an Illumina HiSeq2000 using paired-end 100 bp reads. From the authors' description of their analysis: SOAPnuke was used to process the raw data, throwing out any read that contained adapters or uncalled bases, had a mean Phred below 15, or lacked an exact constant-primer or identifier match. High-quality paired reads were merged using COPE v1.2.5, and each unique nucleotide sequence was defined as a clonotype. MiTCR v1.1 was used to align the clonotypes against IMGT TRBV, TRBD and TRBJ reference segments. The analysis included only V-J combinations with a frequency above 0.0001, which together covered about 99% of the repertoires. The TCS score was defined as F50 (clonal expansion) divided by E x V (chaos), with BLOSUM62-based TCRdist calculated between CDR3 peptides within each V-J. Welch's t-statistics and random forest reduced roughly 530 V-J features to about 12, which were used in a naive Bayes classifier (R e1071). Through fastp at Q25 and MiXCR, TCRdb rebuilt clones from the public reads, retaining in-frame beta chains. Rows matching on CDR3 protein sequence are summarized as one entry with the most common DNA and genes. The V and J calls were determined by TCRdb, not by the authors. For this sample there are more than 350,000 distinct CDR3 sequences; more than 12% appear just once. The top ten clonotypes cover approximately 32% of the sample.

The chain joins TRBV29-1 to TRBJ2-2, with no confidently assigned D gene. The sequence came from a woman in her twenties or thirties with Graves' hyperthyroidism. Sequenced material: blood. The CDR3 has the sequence CSVEDRGAANTGELFF. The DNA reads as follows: TGCAGCGTTGAAGATCGCGGAGCTGCGAACACCGGGGAGCTGTTTTTT.